Presented here are 4 T cell receptor beta chains from one specimen sequenced in a study of molecular identifiers for immune sequencing clone quantification. TCRdb analysed the PCR reads with MiXCR anew, one entry per CDR3 protein. The table includes over 600,000 distinct CDR3 sequences, 20% detected once. The specimen was naive CD8+ T cells from blood, with Jurkat cell RNA spiked in. The subset: FACS-sorted CD8+CD4-CCR7+CD45RA+ naive T cells. These receptors were collected from a human donor in good health. Some libraries in this study had Jurkat cell RNA spiked in.

At least ten counts were recorded for this clonotype. This chain uses TRBV7-9 with TRBJ1-4, with D perhaps TRBD1 (5 bases). There are 15 residues in the CDR3. The V end was cut by 3 bases, the J end by 6 bases, with 14 bases between. Germline V CDR1 and CDR2: SEHNR, FQNEAQ (reference sequence). CDR3 DNA: TGTGCCAGCAGCTTCCATGGGGGAGTGGATGAAAAACTGTTTTTT. Translated, it gives CASSFHGGVDEKLFF.

This clonotype has more than one count but fewer than ten. J is TRBJ2-1 and V is TRBV19; 7 bases are shared with TRBD2. This CDR3 has 12 residues. Unmatched junction bases numbered 3, after V lost 7 bases and J lost 6 bases. CDR1 LNHDA and CDR2 SQIVND come from the germline V gene (reference sequence). CDR3 protein: CASTTGGNEQFF. DNA of the CDR3: TGTGCCAGTACTACGGGGGGCAATGAGCAGTTCTTC.

Worth noting for this clonotype: Given a much more abundant clone one base away, this may be a read error. The chain recombines TRBV29-1 with TRBJ1-3, with D unclear. The V gene's germline CDR1 is SQVTM and CDR2 ANQGSEA. The CDR3 is 12 amino acids. For the CDR3, the DNA is TGCAGCGTTGAAGTGACTGGAACCACCATATATTTT. Its translation is CSVEVTGTTIYF.

In the case of this clonotype: The conserved phenylalanine or tryptophan is not found at the CDR3 terminus, so this likely reflects a read error. The chain joins TRBV27 to TRBJ2-1; the match to TRBD2 covers 7 bases. CDR3 length: 16 amino acids. Germline CDR1 MNHEY, CDR2 SMNVEV (reference sequence). DNA for the CDR3: TGTGCCGGCAGTTTAACTAGCGAGGCCACCTACAATGAGCAGTTCCTC. Protein product: CAGSLTSEATYNEQFL.